This entry lists 23 T cell receptor beta chains sequenced from one sample in a study of CD8 T cells in Susac syndrome. RNA was extracted with the RNeasy kit, and a quantity of roughly 0.5 to 1 ug was reverse transcribed using random hexamers. MiXCR, applied by TCRdb to the immunoSEQ multiplex PCR reads, yields one record per CDR3 protein. The table shows under 150,000 distinct CDR3 sequences, with 94% occurring only once. The source material was CD8+ T cells from PBMCs. All receptors come from a human donor in good health.

V gene TRBV9 combines with J gene TRBJ2-1, with TRBD2 matching over 13 bases. The CDR3 sequence is 15 residues long. With V trimmed by 2 bases and J by 7 bases, 3 bases remained unmatched. The V gene's germline CDR1 is SGDLS and CDR2 YYNGEE. CDR3 sequence: CASSVGLAGVNEQFF. CDR3 DNA: TGTGCCAGCAGCGTCGGACTAGCGGGAGTTAATGAGCAGTTCTTC.

V usage is TRBV19 and J usage is TRBJ2-1, with TRBD1 identical over 7 bases. This CDR3 is 15 amino acids long. Per germline, CDR1 LNHDA and CDR2 SQIVND (reference sequence). V gave up 5 bases and J gave up 2 bases; unmatched junction bases: 6. Here the CDR3 DNA reads TGTGCCAGTAGTCACTCCGGGACAGCCTACAATGAGCAGTTCTTC. Its translation: CASSHSGTAYNEQFF.

J is TRBJ1-2 and V is TRBV4-3; D is ambiguous. Deletions cut 0 bases from V and 5 bases from J, with 16 bases between. Per the germline V gene, CDR1 is LGHNA and CDR2 is YSLEER. The CDR3 is made up of 16 amino acids. CDR3 sequence: CASSQDGNFYPYGYTF. CDR3 bases: TGCGCCAGCAGCCAAGATGGGAACTTTTACCCGTATGGCTACACCTTC.

The gene calls are TRBV20-1 and TRBJ2-1; D unresolved. Deletions cut 4 bases from V and 7 bases from J, with 5 bases between. Germline-derived CDR1 and CDR2 are DFQATT and SNEGSKA (reference sequence). The CDR3 consists of 10 residues. The CDR3: CSANGNEQFF. As DNA, the CDR3 is TGCAGTGCTAATGGTAATGAGCAGTTCTTC.

The CDR3 DNA sequence: TGTGCCAGCAGCCCGCCGAGTGGCTCCTACGAGCAGTACTTC. As protein: CASSPPSGSYEQYF. The chain couples TRBV4-2 to TRBJ2-7; D remains ambiguous. CDR1 and CDR2 (germline): LGHNA, YNFKEQ. The ends were cut back, 4 bases at V and 0 bases at J, with 10 bases in the middle. The CDR3 totals 14 residues.

The V and J genes are TRBV7-9 and TRBJ1-3; D is unresolved. CDR1 SEHNR and CDR2 FQNEAQ come from the germline V gene (reference sequence). The V end lost 10 bases, the J end lost 0 bases, and 13 bases lay between the germline ends. This CDR3 is built from 14 residues. The CDR3 sequence: CANSLGPSGNTIYF. CDR3 DNA: TGTGCCAATTCGCTTGGCCCCTCTGGAAACACCATATATTTT.

V usage is TRBV12-3 or TRBV12-4 and J usage is TRBJ1-2; a weak D match, TRBD1 (5 bases). CDR3 length: 11 residues. Trimming left V 5 bases short and J 6 bases short, with 7 bases between. The CDR3 nucleotides read TGTGCCAGCAGTCTGGGGGATGGCTACACCTTC. This sequence encodes CASSLGDGYTF.

CDR3: CASSVGSSPQGYTF. In nucleotides, the CDR3 is TGTGCCAGCAGCGTAGGGTCCTCTCCCCAAGGCTACACCTTC. The chain has TRBV9 and TRBJ1-2; D is ambiguous. Trimming took off 0 bases at V and 8 bases at J, with 14 bases between the two ends. CDR3 length equals 14 residues. Germline V gene lookup returns CDR1 SGDLS and CDR2 YYNGEE.

J is TRBJ1-5 and V is TRBV12-3 or TRBV12-4, with D tentatively TRBD1 (6 bases). This CDR3 comprises 15 residues. V was cut by 5 bases and J by 1 base, with 12 bases left in between. The CDR3 protein is CASSAGTTSNQPQHF. The DNA of the CDR3 is TGTGCCAGCAGTGCCGGGACAACGAGCAATCAGCCCCAGCATTTT.

This chain uses TRBV9 with TRBJ1-2, with TRBD1 identical over 7 bases. From germline, CDR1 is SGDLS and CDR2 YYNGEE. The CDR3 length is 18 residues. V shed 4 bases, J shed 1 base, and the junction held 16 bases outside the gene matches. The CDR3 nucleotides read TGTGCCAGCAGCACCTCTGGACAGGCCAGGAGGGGTAACTATGGCTACACCTTC. Its protein product is CASSTSGQARRGNYGYTF.

The V gene is TRBV20-1, the J gene TRBJ2-7; D gene ambiguous. With 0 bases removed from V and 1 base from J, the gap between germline ends came to 4 bases. Per germline, CDR1 DFQATT and CDR2 SNEGSKA (reference sequence). The CDR3 length is 12 residues. The CDR3 reads CSARDLSYEQYF. The CDR3 nucleotides read TGCAGTGCTAGAGACTTATCCTACGAGCAGTACTTC.

The J gene is TRBJ2-7, the V gene TRBV29-1; D perhaps matches TRBD2 (5 bases). The germline V gene has CDR1 SQVTM and CDR2 ANQGSEA. The CDR3 consists of 11 residues. V gave up 0 bases and J gave up 12 bases, with 12 bases separating them. This chain's CDR3 is CSVEDIRGRYF. As DNA, the CDR3 is TGCAGCGTTGAAGATATCCGGGGTCGGTACTTC.

V gene TRBV20-1 combines with J gene TRBJ2-1; TRBD2 agrees at 7 bases. After removal of 5 bases from V and 1 base from J, the junction contained 8 bases not matched to a gene. The CDR3 runs to 15 residues. Per the germline V gene, CDR1 is DFQATT and CDR2 is SNEGSKA (reference sequence). The CDR3: CSAPEGRASYNEQFF. The CDR3 DNA is TGCAGTGCTCCCGAGGGGAGGGCGTCCTACAATGAGCAGTTCTTC.

The CDR3 nucleotides read TGTGCCAGCAGTTTAGAGGGGGCCTACGAGCAGTACTTC. It is translated as CASSLEGAYEQYF. The chain employs TRBV28 and TRBJ2-7, with D perhaps matching TRBD1 (6 bases). CDR3 length equals 13 residues. Trimming took 2 bases from V and 2 from J, leaving 7 bases between them. In germline, CDR1 is MDHEN, CDR2 SYDVKM.

The chain couples TRBV4-2 to TRBJ1-1; D remains unclear. This CDR3 comprises 15 residues. Germline V CDR1 and CDR2: LGHNA, YNFKEQ. V was trimmed by 0 bases and J by 1 base, leaving 9 bases between them. This CDR3 reads CASSQEYASNTEAFF. The CDR3 coding sequence is TGTGCCAGCAGCCAAGAGTATGCATCGAACACTGAAGCTTTCTTT.

The chain combines TRBV6-5 with TRBJ2-1; 8 bases fit TRBD1. The CDR3 spans 15 residues. The junction had 7 bases not matched to a gene; V was cut back by 5 bases and J by 4 bases. Per the germline V gene, CDR1 is MNHEY and CDR2 is SVGAGI. CDR3: CASSPDRGDYNEQFF. The CDR3 DNA reads TGTGCCAGCAGTCCAGACAGGGGAGATTACAATGAGCAGTTCTTC.

V gene TRBV20-1 combines with J gene TRBJ2-7; D is unclear. The CDR3 extends over 14 amino acids. Deletions cut 3 bases from V and 1 base from J, with 13 bases between. Looked up from germline, CDR1 is DFQATT and CDR2 is SNEGSKA (reference sequence). CDR3: CSASERGYSYEQYF. DNA of the CDR3: TGCAGTGCTAGTGAAAGAGGATATTCCTACGAGCAGTACTTC.

This clonotype was found a few times. The chain has TRBV5-4 and TRBJ2-3; no clear D gene. Germline V gives CDR1 SGHNT, CDR2 YYREEE (reference sequence). With 0 bases removed from V and 0 bases from J, the gap between germline ends came to 2 bases. The CDR3 length is 13 residues. The chain's CDR3 is CASSLDSTDTQYF. The DNA of the CDR3 is TGTGCCAGCAGCTTGGACAGCACAGATACGCAGTATTTT.

The genes are TRBV27 and TRBJ2-3; tentatively, D is TRBD2 (5 bases). Trimming removed 6 bases at V and 0 bases at J, with 16 bases between. This CDR3 contains 16 residues. Germline V gives CDR1 MNHEY, CDR2 SMNVEV (reference sequence). The CDR3 coding sequence is TGTGCCAGCAGCGTGGGCGGGCGGATTAGCACAGATACGCAGTATTTT. This gives the protein CASSVGGRISTDTQYF.

The chain employs TRBV4-2 and TRBJ2-5, with 11 bases matching TRBD2. The V gene's germline CDR1 is LGHNA and CDR2 YNFKEQ. The J segment lost 5 bases and the V segment lost 4 bases, leaving 6 bases of the junction unmatched. The CDR3 runs to 15 residues. The CDR3 reads CASSPPGLAVETQYF. CDR3 bases: TGTGCCAGCAGCCCCCCGGGACTAGCGGTGGAGACCCAGTACTTC.

The V and J genes are TRBV5-5 and TRBJ2-1, with 9 bases that match TRBD1. The length of the CDR3 is 13 residues. The J segment lost 4 bases and the V segment lost 8 bases, leaving 4 bases of the junction unmatched. Germline V gene sequence: CDR1 SGHKS, CDR2 YYEKEE (reference sequence). CDR3 region: CASVGQGYNEQFF. CDR3 in DNA: TGTGCCAGTGTAGGACAGGGGTACAATGAGCAGTTCTTC. The full variable domain, with the rest looked up from reference TRBV5-5 and TRBJ2-1, is DAGVTQSPTHLIKTRGQQVTLRCSPISGHKSVSWYQQVLGQGPQFIFQYYEKEERGRGNFPDRFSARQFPNYSSELNVNALLLGDSALYLCASVGQGYNEQFFGPGTRLTVL.

This chain's CDR3 is CASSFSGTRGNEQFF. The CDR3 DNA is TGTGCCAGCAGCTTTTCCGGGACTAGAGGGAATGAGCAGTTCTTC. V and J are TRBV9 and TRBJ2-1; 8 bases match TRBD2. CDR1 and CDR2 (germline): SGDLS, YYNGEE. Germline trimming cut 4 bases from V and 7 bases from J; bases unmatched to any gene: 10. CDR3 size: 15 residues. The full variable domain, rest sourced from reference TRBV9 and TRBJ2-1, is DSGVTQTPKHLITATGQRVTLRCSPRSGDLSVYWYQQSLDQGLQFLIQYYNGEERAKGNILERFSAQQFPDLHSELNLSSLELGDSALYFCASSFSGTRGNEQFFGPGTRLTVL.

This rearrangement joins TRBV4-2 to TRBJ2-7; D is perhaps TRBD2 (6 bases). Germline CDR1 reads LGHNA; CDR2 reads YNFKEQ. Trimming pared 7 bases from V and 0 bases from J, leaving 16 bases between. This CDR3 region has 15 residues. CDR3 region: CASTPGAGSSYEQYF. CDR3 DNA: TGTGCCAGCACCCCCGGCGCGGGGAGCTCCTACGAGCAGTACTTC.